Below are 3 T cell receptor beta chains sequenced from a single sample in a study of blood T cells in healthy people across ages. Alongside a J-beta primer mix, a sample-barcoded 5' primer served in a second PCR lasting about 7 to 11 cycles. TCRdb re-called the 5' RACE reads through MiXCR, storing one row per CDR3 protein. The sample holds more than 750,000 distinct CDR3 sequences, 25% to 35% seen once. These sequences were also reported in another study, on T cells of mothers and their children.

Sequenced input: blood. The receptors stem from a woman between 35 and 50 years old in good health.

The V and J genes are TRBV29-1 and TRBJ1-4, with D perhaps TRBD1 (5 bases). The CDR3 is made up of 15 amino acids. With 7 bases removed from V and 3 bases from J, the gap between germline ends came to 18 bases. CDR1 is SQVTM, CDR2 ANQGSEA, per germline. CDR3 sequence: CSATKGARANEKLFF. CDR3 sequence (DNA): TGCAGCGCCACAAAAGGGGCCAGGGCTAATGAAAAACTGTTTTTT.

This clonotype was counted between two and nine times. The genes are TRBV14 and TRBJ1-1; D ambiguous. Germline V CDR1 and CDR2: SGHDN, FVKESK. The germline V and J ends were trimmed by 4 bases and 1 base, with 10 bases remaining between them. The CDR3 runs to 14 residues. The CDR3 protein is CASSRGLSNTEAFF. CDR3 DNA: TGTGCCAGCAGCCGAGGACTATCGAACACTGAAGCTTTCTTT.

This clonotype was observed at least ten times. The CDR3 loop is CAISGAASSYEQYF. DNA of the CDR3: TGTGCCATCAGTGGAGCGGCGAGCTCCTACGAGCAGTACTTC. The genes are TRBV10-3 and TRBJ2-7; maybe TRBD2 (5 bases). Germline lookup yields CDR1 ENHRY and CDR2 SYGVKD. Trimming took off 4 bases at V and 0 bases at J, with 10 bases between the two ends. The CDR3 sequence is 14 residues long.